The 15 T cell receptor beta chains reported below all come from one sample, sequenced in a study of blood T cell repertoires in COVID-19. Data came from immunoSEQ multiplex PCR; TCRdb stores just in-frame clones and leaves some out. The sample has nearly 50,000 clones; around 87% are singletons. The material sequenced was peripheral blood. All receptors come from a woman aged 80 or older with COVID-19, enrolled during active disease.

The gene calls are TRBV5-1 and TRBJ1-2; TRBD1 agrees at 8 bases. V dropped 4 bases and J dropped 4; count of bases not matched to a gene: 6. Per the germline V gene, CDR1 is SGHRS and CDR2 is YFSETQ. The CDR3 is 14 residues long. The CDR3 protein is CASSPGQGAYGYTF. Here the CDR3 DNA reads TGCGCCAGCAGCCCCGGACAGGGAGCCTATGGCTACACCTTC.

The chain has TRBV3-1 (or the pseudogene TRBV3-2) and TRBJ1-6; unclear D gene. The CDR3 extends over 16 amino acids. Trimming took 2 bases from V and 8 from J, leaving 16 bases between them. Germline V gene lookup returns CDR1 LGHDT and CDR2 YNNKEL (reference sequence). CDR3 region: CASSQKGGSRDSPLHF. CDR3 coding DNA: TGTGCCAGCAGCCAAAAGGGAGGTTCTCGTGATTCACCCCTCCACTTT.

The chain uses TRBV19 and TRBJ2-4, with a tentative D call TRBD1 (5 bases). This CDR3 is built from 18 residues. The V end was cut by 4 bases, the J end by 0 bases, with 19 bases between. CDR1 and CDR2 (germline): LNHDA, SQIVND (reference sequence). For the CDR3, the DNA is TGTGCCAGTAGTAGACGCTCAGGGCTCGTTCTAGCCAAAAACATTCAGTACTTC. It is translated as CASSRRSGLVLAKNIQYF.

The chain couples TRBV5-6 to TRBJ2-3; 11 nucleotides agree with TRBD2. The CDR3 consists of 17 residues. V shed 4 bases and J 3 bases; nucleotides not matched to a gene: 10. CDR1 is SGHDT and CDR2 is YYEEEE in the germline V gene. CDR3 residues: CASSPMTSGIGTDTQYF. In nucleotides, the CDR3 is TGTGCCAGCAGCCCAATGACTAGCGGGATCGGGACAGATACGCAGTATTTT.

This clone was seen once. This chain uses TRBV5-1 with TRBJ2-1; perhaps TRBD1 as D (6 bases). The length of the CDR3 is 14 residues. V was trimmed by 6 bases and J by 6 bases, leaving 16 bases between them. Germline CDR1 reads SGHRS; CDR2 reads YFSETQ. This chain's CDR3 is CASTHFTGSNEQFF. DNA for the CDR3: TGCGCCAGCACCCACTTTACAGGGTCCAATGAGCAGTTCTTC.

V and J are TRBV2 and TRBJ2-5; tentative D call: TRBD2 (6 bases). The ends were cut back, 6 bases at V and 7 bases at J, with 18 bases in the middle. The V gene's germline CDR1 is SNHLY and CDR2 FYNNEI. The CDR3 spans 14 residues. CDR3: CASRPSASAGTQYF. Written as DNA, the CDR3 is TGTGCCAGCAGACCTAGCGCCTCTGCTGGGACCCAGTACTTC. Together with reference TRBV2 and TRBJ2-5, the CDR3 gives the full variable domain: EPEVTQTPSHQVTQMGQEVILRCVPISNHLYFYWYRQILGQKVEFLVSFYNNEISEKSEIFDDQFSVERPDGSNFTLKIRSTKLEDSAMYFCASRPSASAGTQYFGPGTRLLVL.

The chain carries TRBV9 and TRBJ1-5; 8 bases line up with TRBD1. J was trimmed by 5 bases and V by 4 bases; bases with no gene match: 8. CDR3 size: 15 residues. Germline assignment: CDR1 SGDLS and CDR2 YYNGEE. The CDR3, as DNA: TGTGCCAGCAGCTACTCCGGGACAGGTGATCAGCCCCAGCATTTT. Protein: CASSYSGTGDQPQHF.

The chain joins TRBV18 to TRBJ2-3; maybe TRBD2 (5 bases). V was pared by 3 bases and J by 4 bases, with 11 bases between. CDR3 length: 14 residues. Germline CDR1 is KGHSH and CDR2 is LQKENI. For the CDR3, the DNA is TGTGCCAGCTCACCGAGTGGAGGATCAGATACGCAGTATTTT. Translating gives CASSPSGGSDTQYF.

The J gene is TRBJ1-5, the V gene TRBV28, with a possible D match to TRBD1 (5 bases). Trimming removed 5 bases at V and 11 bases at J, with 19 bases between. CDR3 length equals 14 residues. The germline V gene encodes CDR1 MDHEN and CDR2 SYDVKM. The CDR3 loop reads CASSPGGAREAQHF. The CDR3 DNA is TGTGCCAGCAGTCCCGGCGGGGCGCGAGAGGCCCAGCATTTT.

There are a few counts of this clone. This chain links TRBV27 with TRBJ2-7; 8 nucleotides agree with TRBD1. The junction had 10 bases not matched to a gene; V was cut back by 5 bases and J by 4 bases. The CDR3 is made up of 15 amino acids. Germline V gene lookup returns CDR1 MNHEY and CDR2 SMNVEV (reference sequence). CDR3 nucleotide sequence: TGTGCCAGCAGTCTCAGGACAGGGAGGACTTACGAGCAGTACTTC. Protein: CASSLRTGRTYEQYF.

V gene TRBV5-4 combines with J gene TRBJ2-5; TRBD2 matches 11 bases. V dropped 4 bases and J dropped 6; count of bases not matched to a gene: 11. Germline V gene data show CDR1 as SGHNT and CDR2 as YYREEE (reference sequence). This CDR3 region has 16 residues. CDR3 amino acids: CASSPQTSGKRQTQYF. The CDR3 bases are TGTGCCAGCAGCCCGCAGACTAGCGGGAAGCGGCAGACCCAGTACTTC. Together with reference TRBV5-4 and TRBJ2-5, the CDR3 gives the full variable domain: ETGVTQSPTHLIKTRGQQVTLRCSSQSGHNTVSWYQQALGQGPQFIFQYYREEENGRGNFPPRFSGLQFPNYSSELNVNALELDDSALYLCASSPQTSGKRQTQYFGPGTRLLVL.

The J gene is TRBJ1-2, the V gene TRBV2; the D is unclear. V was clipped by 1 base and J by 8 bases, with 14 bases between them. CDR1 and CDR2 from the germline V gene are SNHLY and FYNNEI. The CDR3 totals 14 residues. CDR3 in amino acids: CASSEGARTLGYTF. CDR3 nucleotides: TGTGCCAGCAGTGAAGGGGCCAGAACCCTAGGCTACACCTTC.

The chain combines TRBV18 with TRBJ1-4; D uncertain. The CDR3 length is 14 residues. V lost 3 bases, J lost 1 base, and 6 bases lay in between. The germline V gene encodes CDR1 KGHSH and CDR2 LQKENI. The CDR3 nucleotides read TGTGCCAGCTCACCGGCAGTAACTAATGAAAAACTGTTTTTT. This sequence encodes CASSPAVTNEKLFF.

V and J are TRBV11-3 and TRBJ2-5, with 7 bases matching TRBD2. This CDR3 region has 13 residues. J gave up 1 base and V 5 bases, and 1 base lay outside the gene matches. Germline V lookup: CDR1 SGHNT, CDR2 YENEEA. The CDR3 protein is CASSPGGQETQYF. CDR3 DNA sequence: TGTGCCAGCAGCCCGGGAGGCCAAGAGACCCAGTACTTC.

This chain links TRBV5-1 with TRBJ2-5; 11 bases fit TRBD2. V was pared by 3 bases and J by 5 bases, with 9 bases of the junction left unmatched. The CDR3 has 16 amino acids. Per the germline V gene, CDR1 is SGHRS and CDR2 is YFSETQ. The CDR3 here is CASSSLAGGRFETQYF. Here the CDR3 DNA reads TGCGCCAGCAGCTCGTTAGCGGGGGGGCGTTTCGAGACCCAGTACTTC. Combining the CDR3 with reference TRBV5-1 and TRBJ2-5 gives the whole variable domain KAGVTQTPRYLIKTRGQQVTLSCSPISGHRSVSWYQQTPGQGLQFLFEYFSETQRNKGNFPGRFSGRQFSNSRSEMNVSTLELGDSALYLCASSSLAGGRFETQYFGPGTRLLVL.